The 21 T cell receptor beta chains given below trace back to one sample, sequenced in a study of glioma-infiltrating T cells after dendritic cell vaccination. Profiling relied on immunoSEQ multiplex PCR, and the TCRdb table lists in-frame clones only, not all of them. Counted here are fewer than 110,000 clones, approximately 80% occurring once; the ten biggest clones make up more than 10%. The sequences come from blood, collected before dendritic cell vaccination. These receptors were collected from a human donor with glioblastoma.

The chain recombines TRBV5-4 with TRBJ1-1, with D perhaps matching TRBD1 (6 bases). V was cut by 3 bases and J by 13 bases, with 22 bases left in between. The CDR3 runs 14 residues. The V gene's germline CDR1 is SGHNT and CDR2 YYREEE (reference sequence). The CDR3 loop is CASSSENRVDRSFF. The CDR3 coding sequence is TGTGCCAGCAGCTCCGAAAACAGGGTCGATCGGAGTTTCTTT.

The CDR3 reads CASSSRDWLTYTF. CDR3 sequence (DNA): TGTGCCAGCAGCTCCCGAGACTGGCTCACCTACACCTTC. This chain uses TRBV9 with TRBJ1-2; D call uncertain. CDR1 is SGDLS and CDR2 is YYNGEE in the germline V gene. V dropped 4 bases and J dropped 10 bases, with 17 bases sitting between them. CDR3 length equals 13 residues.

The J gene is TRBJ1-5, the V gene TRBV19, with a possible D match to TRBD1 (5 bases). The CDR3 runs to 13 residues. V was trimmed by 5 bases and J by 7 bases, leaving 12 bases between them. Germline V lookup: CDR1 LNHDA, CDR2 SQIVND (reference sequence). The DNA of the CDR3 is TGTGCCAGTAGTCCCGAAGGGGTGCAGCCCCAGCATTTT. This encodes CASSPEGVQPQHF.

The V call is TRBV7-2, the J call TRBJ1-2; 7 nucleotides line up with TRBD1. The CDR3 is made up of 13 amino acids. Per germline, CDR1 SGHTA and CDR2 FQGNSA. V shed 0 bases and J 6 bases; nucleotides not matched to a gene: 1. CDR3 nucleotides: TGTGCCAGCAGCTTAGCAGGGGGCGATGGCTACACCTTC. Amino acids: CASSLAGGDGYTF.

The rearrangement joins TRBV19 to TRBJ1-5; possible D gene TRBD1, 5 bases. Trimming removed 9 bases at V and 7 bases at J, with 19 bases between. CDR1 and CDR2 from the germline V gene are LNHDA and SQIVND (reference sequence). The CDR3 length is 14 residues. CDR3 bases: TGTGCCAGCTCCCCCAGGGAGGGAGGGCAGCCCCAGCATTTT. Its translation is CASSPREGGQPQHF.

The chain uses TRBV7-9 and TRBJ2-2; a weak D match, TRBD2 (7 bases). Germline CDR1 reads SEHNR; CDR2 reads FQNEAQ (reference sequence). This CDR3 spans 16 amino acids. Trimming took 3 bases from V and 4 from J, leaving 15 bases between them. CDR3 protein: CASSFRGGARTGELFF. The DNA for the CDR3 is TGTGCCAGCAGCTTCCGTGGGGGGGCGCGCACCGGGGAGCTGTTTTTT. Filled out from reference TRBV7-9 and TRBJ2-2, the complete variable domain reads DTGVSQNPRHKITKRGQNVTFRCDPISEHNRLYWYRQTLGQGPEFLTYFQNEAQLEKSRLLSDRFSAERPKGSFSTLEIQRTEQGDSAMYLCASSFRGGARTGELFFGEGSRLTVL.

CDR3 amino acids: CASSLQTGVRLEQYF. The CDR3 nucleotides read TGCGCCAGCAGCTTACAAACAGGGGTTCGGCTCGAGCAGTACTTC. This chain joins TRBV5-1 and TRBJ2-5; 7 bases are shared with TRBD1. The J call may be in error: the DNA end matches TRBJ2-7 better. The CDR3 loop spans 15 amino acids. From germline, CDR1 is SGHRS and CDR2 YFSETQ.

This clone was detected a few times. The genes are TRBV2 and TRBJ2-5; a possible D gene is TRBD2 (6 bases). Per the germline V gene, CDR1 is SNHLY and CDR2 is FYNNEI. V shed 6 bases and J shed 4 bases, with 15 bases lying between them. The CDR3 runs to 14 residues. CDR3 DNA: TGTGCCAGCAGGAATCGGGAGTTCGGAGAGACCCAGTACTTC. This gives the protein CASRNREFGETQYF.

This chain's CDR3 is CASSFGTGYGYTF. The CDR3, as DNA: TGTGCCAGCAGCTTCGGGACAGGTTATGGCTACACCTTC. V usage is TRBV6-5 and J usage is TRBJ1-2; 8 bases agree with TRBD1. CDR1 is MNHEY and CDR2 is SVGAGI in the germline V gene. This CDR3 contains 13 residues. The V and J ends lost 6 bases and 5 bases, in that order; junction bases with no gene match: 5.

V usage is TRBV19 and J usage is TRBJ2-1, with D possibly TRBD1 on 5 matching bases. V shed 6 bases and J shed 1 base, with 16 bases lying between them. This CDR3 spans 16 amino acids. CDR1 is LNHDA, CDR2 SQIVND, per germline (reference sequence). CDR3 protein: CASRKEQALSYNEQFF. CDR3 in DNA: TGTGCCAGTAGAAAGGAACAGGCTTTGTCCTACAATGAGCAGTTCTTC.

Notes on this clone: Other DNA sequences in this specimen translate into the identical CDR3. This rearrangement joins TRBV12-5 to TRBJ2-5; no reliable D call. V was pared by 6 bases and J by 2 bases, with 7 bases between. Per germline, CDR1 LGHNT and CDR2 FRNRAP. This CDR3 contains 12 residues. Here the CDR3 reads CASGPRQETQYF. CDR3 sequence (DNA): TGTGCTAGTGGCCCCCGGCAAGAGACCCAGTACTTC. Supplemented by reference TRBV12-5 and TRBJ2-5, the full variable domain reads DARVTQTPRHKVTEMGQEVTMRCQPILGHNTVFWYRQTMMQGLELLAYFRNRAPLDDSGMPKDRFSAEMPDATLATLKIQPSEPRDSAVYFCASGPRQETQYFGPGTRLLVL.

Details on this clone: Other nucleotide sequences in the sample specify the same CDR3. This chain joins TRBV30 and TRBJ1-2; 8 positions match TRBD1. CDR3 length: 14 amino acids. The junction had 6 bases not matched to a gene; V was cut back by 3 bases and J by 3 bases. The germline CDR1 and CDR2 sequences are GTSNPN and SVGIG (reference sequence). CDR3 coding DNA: TGTGCCTGGAGCCCCGACAGGGGCGACTATGGCTACACCTTC. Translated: CAWSPDRGDYGYTF.

As DNA, the CDR3 is TGTGCCAGAGGGGATGGGGGGATTTACAATGAGCAGTTCTTC. It yields the protein CARGDGGIYNEQFF. This sequence joins TRBV2 and TRBJ2-1, with D perhaps matching TRBD2 (6 bases). The CDR3 runs to 14 residues. The germline CDR1 and CDR2 sequences are SNHLY and FYNNEI. V shed 9 bases and J shed 4 bases, with 16 bases lying between them.

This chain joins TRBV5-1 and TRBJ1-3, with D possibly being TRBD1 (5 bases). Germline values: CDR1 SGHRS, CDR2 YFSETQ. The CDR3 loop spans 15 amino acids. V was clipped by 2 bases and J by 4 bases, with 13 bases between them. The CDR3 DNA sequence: TGCGCCAGCAGCTTAACAGGAGACCCCGGAAACACCATATATTTT. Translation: CASSLTGDPGNTIYF. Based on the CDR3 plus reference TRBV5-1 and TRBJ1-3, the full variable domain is KAGVTQTPRYLIKTRGQQVTLSCSPISGHRSVSWYQQTPGQGLQFLFEYFSETQRNKGNFPGRFSGRQFSNSRSEMNVSTLELGDSALYLCASSLTGDPGNTIYFGEGSWLTVV.

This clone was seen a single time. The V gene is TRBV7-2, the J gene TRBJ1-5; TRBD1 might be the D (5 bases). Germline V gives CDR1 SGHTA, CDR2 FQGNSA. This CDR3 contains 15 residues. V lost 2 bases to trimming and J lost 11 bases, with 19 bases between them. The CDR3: CASSLTSDRGGAQHF. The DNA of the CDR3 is TGTGCCAGCAGCTTAACGTCAGATCGGGGGGGTGCCCAGCATTTT.

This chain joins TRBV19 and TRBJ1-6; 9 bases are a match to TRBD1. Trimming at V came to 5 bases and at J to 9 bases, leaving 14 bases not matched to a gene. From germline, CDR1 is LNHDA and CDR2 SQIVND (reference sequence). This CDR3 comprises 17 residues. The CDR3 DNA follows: TGTGCCAGTAGTCCAAATCCGGGACAGGGTGGCGGTTCACCCCTCCACTTT. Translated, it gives CASSPNPGQGGGSPLHF.

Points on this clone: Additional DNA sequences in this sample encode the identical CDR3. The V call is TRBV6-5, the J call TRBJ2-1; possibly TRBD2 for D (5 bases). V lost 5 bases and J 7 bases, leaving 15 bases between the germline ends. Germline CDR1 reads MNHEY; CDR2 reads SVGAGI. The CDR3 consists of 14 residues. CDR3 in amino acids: CASSRAGVLNEQFF. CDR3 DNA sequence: TGTGCCAGCAGTCGGGCCGGGGTGCTTAATGAGCAGTTCTTC.

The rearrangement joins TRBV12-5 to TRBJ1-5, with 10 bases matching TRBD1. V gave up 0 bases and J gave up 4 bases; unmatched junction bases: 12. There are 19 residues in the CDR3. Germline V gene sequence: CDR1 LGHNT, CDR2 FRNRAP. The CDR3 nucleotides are TGTGCTAGTGGTTTGGTACTAGAGGGACAGGGGAGGTTTAATCAGCCCCAGCATTTT. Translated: CASGLVLEGQGRFNQPQHF.

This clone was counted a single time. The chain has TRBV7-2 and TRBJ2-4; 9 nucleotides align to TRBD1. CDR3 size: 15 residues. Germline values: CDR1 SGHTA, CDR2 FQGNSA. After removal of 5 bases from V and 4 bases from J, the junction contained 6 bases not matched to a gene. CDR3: CASSRAGTGKNIQYF. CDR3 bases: TGTGCCAGCAGCCGGGCCGGGACAGGGAAAAACATTCAGTACTTC.

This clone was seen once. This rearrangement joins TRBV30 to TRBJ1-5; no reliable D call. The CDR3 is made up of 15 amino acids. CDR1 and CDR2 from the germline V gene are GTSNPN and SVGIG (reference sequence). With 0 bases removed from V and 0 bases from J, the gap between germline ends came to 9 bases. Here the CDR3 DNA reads TGTGCCTGGAGTGTACCCAGACATAGCAATCAGCCCCAGCATTTT. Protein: CAWSVPRHSNQPQHF.

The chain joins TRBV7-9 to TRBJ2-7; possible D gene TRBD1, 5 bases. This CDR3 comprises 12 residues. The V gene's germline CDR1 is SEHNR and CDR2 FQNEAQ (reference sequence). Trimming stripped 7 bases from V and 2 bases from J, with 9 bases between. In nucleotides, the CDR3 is TGTGCCAGCATGGGGCCTGCCTACGAGCAGTACTTC. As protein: CASMGPAYEQYF.